Presented here are 17 T cell receptor beta chains from one specimen sequenced in a study of PD-1 blockade in classical Hodgkin lymphoma. TCRdb's copy holds only in-frame clones and misses some; the assay was immunoSEQ multiplex PCR. The sample includes approximately 60,000 clones, around nine tenths seen only once; the top ten take 9.7%. Every patient experienced relapse after autologous stem cell transplantation, and brentuximab vedotin exposure varied. The sample here was peripheral blood mononuclear cells (PBMCs), taken at baseline. The receptors were gathered from a human donor with classical Hodgkin lymphoma.

The chain is built from TRBV18 and TRBJ2-7; TRBD1 aligns across 9 bases. The CDR3 has 15 amino acids. V gave up 4 bases and J gave up 3 bases; unmatched junction bases: 7. Germline V lookup: CDR1 KGHSH, CDR2 LQKENI. This CDR3 reads CASSRRTGDHYEQYF. DNA for the CDR3: TGTGCCAGCTCACGAAGGACAGGGGATCACTACGAGCAGTACTTC.

In DNA form, the CDR3 reads TGCGCCAGCACCCTACTTAAGACAGGGTCGGAGACCCAGTACTTC. Protein: CASTLLKTGSETQYF. The rearrangement uses TRBV5-1 and TRBJ2-5; 7 positions match TRBD1. This CDR3 comprises 15 residues. J gave up 5 bases and V 6 bases, and 13 bases lay outside the gene matches. Germline loops: CDR1 SGHRS, CDR2 YFSETQ.

This chain connects TRBV27 to TRBJ1-5; 8 positions agree with TRBD1. V was clipped by 6 bases and J by 3 bases; unmatched bases: 4. The germline CDR1 and CDR2 sequences are MNHEY and SMNVEV (reference sequence). The CDR3 is 14 residues long. The CDR3 is CASSRQGNNQPQHF. DNA of the CDR3: TGTGCCAGCAGCAGACAGGGGAACAATCAGCCCCAGCATTTT.

The chain links TRBV4-1 to TRBJ2-3; 9 positions agree with TRBD2. With 1 base clipped from V and 2 bases from J, the junction kept 4 bases outside the gene matches. The CDR3 loop spans 16 amino acids. Per germline, CDR1 MGHRA and CDR2 YSYEKL. The CDR3 bases are TGCGCCAGCAGCCAAGGGACTAGCGATATCACAGATACGCAGTATTTT. Translation gives CASSQGTSDITDTQYF.

This chain uses TRBV6-1 with TRBJ1-6; D gene uncertain. V lost 7 bases to trimming and J lost 3 bases, with 10 bases between them. The CDR3 extends over 14 amino acids. Germline lookup yields CDR1 MNHNS and CDR2 SASEGT. This CDR3 reads CASKEYIYNSPLHF. The CDR3 DNA reads as TGTGCCAGCAAGGAGTATATCTATAATTCACCCCTCCACTTT.

V and J are TRBV4-1 and TRBJ2-2; D unclear. Trimming stripped 0 bases from V and 4 bases from J, with 9 bases between. Per the germline V gene, CDR1 is MGHRA and CDR2 is YSYEKL. The CDR3 contains 15 residues. The CDR3 is CASSQEYSITGELFF. The CDR3 DNA is TGCGCCAGCAGCCAAGAGTACTCGATCACCGGGGAGCTGTTTTTT.

This clone was detected only once. The gene calls are TRBV5-1 and TRBJ2-7, with TRBD2 as a possible D gene (5 bases). The CDR3 is 16 residues long. CDR1 is SGHRS and CDR2 is YFSETQ in the germline V gene. Deletions cut 4 bases from V and 1 base from J, with 18 bases between. The CDR3 coding sequence is TGCGCCAGCAGCGCCAGGACTCCCGGTGGGTCCTACGAGCAGTACTTC. Its translation: CASSARTPGGSYEQYF.

This chain connects TRBV29-1 to TRBJ2-1; TRBD2 is a possible D gene (5 bases). The CDR3 is made up of 14 amino acids. Trimming took off 8 bases at V and 6 bases at J, with 20 bases between the two ends. The germline CDR1 and CDR2 sequences are SQVTM and ANQGSEA. The CDR3 sequence is CSLVVPAEGNEQFF. The CDR3 nucleotides are TGCAGCCTTGTAGTCCCTGCTGAGGGCAATGAGCAGTTCTTC.

Written as DNA, the CDR3 is TGTGCCAGCAGTGATTCCGGCATGGGGGAGCAGTACTTC. Residues: CASSDSGMGEQYF. The V call is TRBV2, the J call TRBJ2-7; no definite D call. Germline V lookup: CDR1 SNHLY, CDR2 FYNNEI. Deletions cut 3 bases from V and 7 bases from J, with 13 bases between. There are 13 residues in the CDR3.

V gene TRBV5-4 combines with J gene TRBJ2-3; 9 bases line up with TRBD2. The J segment lost 6 bases and the V segment lost 4 bases, leaving 6 bases of the junction unmatched. CDR3 length: 14 residues. Germline CDR1 and CDR2: SGHNT and YYREEE (reference sequence). This CDR3 is CASSPRGGADTQYF. The CDR3, as DNA: TGTGCCAGCAGCCCGCGGGGGGGCGCGGATACGCAGTATTTT.

V is TRBV5-6 and J is TRBJ2-4; the D gene is possibly TRBD2 (5 bases). Trimming removed 1 base from V and 4 bases from J, with 12 bases in between. Per the germline V gene, CDR1 is SGHDT and CDR2 is YYEEEE. CDR3 length: 15 amino acids. CDR3 sequence: CASSLSRTLKNIQYF. In nucleotides, the CDR3 is TGTGCCAGCAGCTTGTCCCGGACTCTTAAAAACATTCAGTACTTC.

This chain links TRBV9 with TRBJ2-3, with D perhaps matching TRBD2 (6 bases). Trimming pared 0 bases from V and 2 bases from J, leaving 10 bases between. CDR3 size: 15 residues. Per germline, CDR1 SGDLS and CDR2 YYNGEE. CDR3 sequence reads: CASSVVGGLTDTQYF. The CDR3 nucleotides read TGTGCCAGCAGCGTAGTGGGGGGACTCACAGATACGCAGTATTTT.

The V gene is TRBV27, the J gene TRBJ2-3, with 9 positions matching TRBD2. The CDR3 extends over 17 amino acids. CDR1 and CDR2 (germline): MNHEY, SMNVEV (reference sequence). J was trimmed by 2 bases and V by 4 bases; bases with no gene match: 10. This CDR3 reads CASSWGGRAVNTDTQYF. In DNA form, the CDR3 reads TGTGCCAGCAGTTGGGGCGGGAGGGCCGTGAACACAGATACGCAGTATTTT.

The V and J genes are TRBV5-5 and TRBJ2-1; maybe TRBD1 (5 bases). The CDR3 length is 14 residues. V was trimmed by 4 bases and J by 4 bases, leaving 12 bases between them. The germline V gene encodes CDR1 SGHKS and CDR2 YYEKEE (reference sequence). CDR3 protein: CASSVWGGYNEQFF. The CDR3 DNA follows: TGTGCCAGCAGCGTCTGGGGCGGATACAATGAGCAGTTCTTC.

The CDR3 DNA reads TGTGCCAGCAGCTTCGGTAGCGGGAGGACCTACAATGAGCAGTTCTTC. Amino acids: CASSFGSGRTYNEQFF. V gene TRBV7-9 combines with J gene TRBJ2-1; 10 positions agree with TRBD2. Per germline, CDR1 SEHNR and CDR2 FQNEAQ (reference sequence). This CDR3 region has 16 residues. Unmatched junction bases numbered 4, after V lost 3 bases and J lost 2 bases.

V and J are TRBV10-2 and TRBJ2-7, with 11 nucleotides matching TRBD2. Germline values: CDR1 WSHSY, CDR2 SAAADI. This CDR3 has 15 amino acids. With 7 bases clipped from V and 2 bases from J, the junction kept 7 bases outside the gene matches. Here the CDR3 DNA reads TGCGCCAGCAAAAATCCGACTAGCGGGGCCTACGAGCAGTACTTC. Translated: CASKNPTSGAYEQYF.

This chain joins TRBV5-6 and TRBJ2-3; D not certain. The CDR3 is made up of 13 amino acids. V was shortened by 2 bases and J by 5 bases, with 9 bases between the two germline ends. Germline V gene data show CDR1 as SGHDT and CDR2 as YYEEEE. The CDR3, as DNA: TGTGCCAGCAGCTTCGATTGGGAAGATACGCAGTATTTT. Residues: CASSFDWEDTQYF.